A single TCR beta chain is shown here with its context. Its antigen is not identified. The data derive from a study of shared clonotypes between healthy human individuals. The study, taken as a whole, reports: For sorted subsets, rarefaction showed incomplete sequencing despite large depth. Clonotypes which were not shared had lower generation probabilities than clonotypes that all four donors shared.

In the study's own analysis: ImmunoSEQ sequences covered only the junction and lacked quality scores; filtering therefore differed. The table came from immunoSEQ multiplex PCR; TCRdb's copy has only in-frame clones and leaves some out. D and trimming come from the DNA, and the V and J calls and clone size come from that table. This table has approximately 2.5 million clones, around nine tenths appearing once. Negatively enriched CD4+ T cells were divided by CD45RA into naive and memory. Germline V gives CDR1 SGHRS, CDR2 YFSETQ. Between the trimmed V and J ends, which lost 4 bases and 4 bases, there was a span of 14 bases. The CDR3 has 14 residues.

Sequencing was carried out using naive CD4+ T cells sorted from blood. Regarding subset: CD45RA+ positively selected. This chain joins TRBV5-1 and TRBJ2-5, with D perhaps matching TRBD1 (6 bases). This receptor was taken from a man aged 18 to 29 in good health. The CDR3 spells CASSHRAQGETQYF. The CDR3 DNA is TGCGCCAGCAGCCACAGGGCCCAGGGAGAGACCCAGTACTTC.